Listed below are T cell receptor beta chains from one sample, sequenced in a study of neurological immune-mediated disorders. TCRdb re-analysed the 5' RACE reads in MiXCR, keeping a single row per CDR3 protein. The table has about 66,000 distinct CDR3 sequences, around 3.1% seen once. The material sequenced was PBMCs. These receptors all come from a man between 35 and 55 years old with multiple sclerosis. Each CDR3 is given with its conserved first and last residue. The D gene is left open where the match is weak. Some rows mark clone size as missing; the rest say once, few, many or name a class of expanded clone.

TRBJ2-1 | TRBV5-1 | TRBD1 | many | CASSLAPPGQGLNNEQFF | TGCGCCAGCAGCTTGGCCCCTCCGGGACAGGGTTTGAACAATGAGCAGTTCTTC
TRBJ2-1 | TRBV28 | NA | many | CASSLKGYEQFF | TGTGCCAGCAGTTTAAAGGGATATGAGCAGTTCTTC
TRBJ2-2 | TRBV5-1 | TRBD2 | many | CASSFLAGEKTGELFF | TGCGCCAGCAGCTTCTTAGCGGGAGAAAAGACCGGGGAGCTGTTTTTT
TRBJ2-7 | TRBV28 | TRBD1 | many | CASSYYRGSHEQYF | TGTGCCAGCAGTTACTACAGGGGGAGCCACGAGCAGTACTTC
TRBJ2-7 | TRBV5-6 | NA | many | CASSFLNGFSYEQYF | TGTGCCAGCAGCTTCCTCAACGGATTTTCCTACGAGCAGTACTTC
TRBJ2-7 | TRBV5-5 | NA | many | CASSFPHTYEQYF | TGTGCCAGCAGCTTCCCGCACACCTACGAGCAGTACTTC
TRBJ2-1 | TRBV12-3/TRBV12-4 | TRBD2 | many | CASSHSGSGRARPYNEQFF | TGTGCCAGCAGCCACTCAGGTAGCGGGAGGGCCCGCCCCTACAATGAGCAGTTCTTC
TRBJ2-2 | TRBV6-6 | TRBD1 | many | CASSYPGDRGQRTGELFF | TGTGCCAGCAGTTACCCAGGGGACAGGGGGCAGCGGACCGGGGAGCTGTTTTTT
TRBJ2-7 | TRBV7-9 | NA | many | CASSLANHEQYF | TGTGCCAGCAGCTTAGCGAACCACGAGCAGTACTTC
TRBJ2-3 | TRBV3-1 | NA | many | CASSQDLAGHTDTQYF | TGTGCCAGCAGCCAAGATCTGGCGGGCCACACAGATACGCAGTATTTT
TRBJ1-1 | TRBV5-1 | TRBD1 | many | CASSRTGLDTEAFF | TGCGCCAGCAGCAGGACAGGGCTGGACACTGAAGCTTTCTTT
TRBJ2-1 | TRBV5-1 | NA | many | CASSLARADNEQFF | TGCGCCAGCAGCTTGGCCCGGGCGGACAATGAGCAGTTCTTC
TRBJ1-5 | TRBV6-1 | NA | few | CASSPPDGNQPQHF | TGTGCCAGCAGTCCACCGGACGGGAATCAGCCCCAGCATTTT
TRBJ2-5 | TRBV20-1 | TRBD2 | many | CSARERGRETQYF | TGCAGTGCTAGAGAACGCGGGAGAGAGACCCAGTACTTC
TRBJ1-2 | TRBV3-1 | NA | many | CASSQVPPTAWDGYTF | TGTGCCAGCAGCCAAGTCCCACCGACAGCCTGGGATGGCTACACCTTC
TRBJ1-6 | TRBV7-6 | NA | many | CASSLDTRTLHF | TGTGCCAGCAGCTTAGACACAAGAACCCTCCACTTT
TRBJ1-2 | TRBV7-3 | NA | many | CASSKVSDYGYTF | TGTGCCAGCAGTAAGGTCTCGGACTATGGCTACACCTTC
TRBJ2-3 | TRBV18 | TRBD1 | many | CASSRYPGQTSTDTQYF | TGTGCCAGCTCCCGTTACCCGGGACAGACTAGCACAGATACGCAGTATTTT
TRBJ2-7 | TRBV5-6 | NA | many | CASSLTGEQYF | TGTGCCAGCAGCTTAACAGGCGAGCAGTACTTC
TRBJ2-1 | TRBV7-7 | NA | many | CASSQTPIGGSEYEQFF | TGTGCCAGCAGCCAAACACCTATTGGCGGGTCCGAGTATGAGCAGTTCTTC
TRBJ2-1 | TRBV20-1 | NA | many | CSARDWVSNYEQFF | TGCAGTGCTAGAGATTGGGTCAGTAACTATGAGCAGTTCTTC
TRBJ2-1 | TRBV9 | NA | NA | CASSVADAYGYNEQFF | TGTGCCAGCAGCGTAGCAGACGCTTATGGGTACAATGAGCAGTTCTTC
TRBJ1-4 | TRBV5-8 | NA | many | CASTSVGATNEKLFF | TGTGCCAGCACCTCGGTTGGCGCAACTAATGAAAAACTGTTTTTT
TRBJ2-7 | TRBV7-9 | NA | many | CASSLISYEQYF | TGTGCCAGCAGCTTAATATCCTACGAGCAGTACTTC
TRBJ1-6 | TRBV6-6 | NA | many | CASSYPPGHNSPLHF | TGTGCCAGCAGTTATCCTCCAGGCCATAATTCACCCCTCCACTTT
TRBJ2-3 | TRBV20-1 | NA | many | CSARGHSITDTQYF | TGCAGTGCTAGAGGCCACAGTATCACAGATACGCAGTATTTT
TRBJ2-1 | TRBV29-1 | NA | many | CSARSASSYNEQFF | TGCAGCGCGAGGTCGGCTAGCTCCTACAATGAGCAGTTCTTC
TRBJ2-7 | TRBV12-3/TRBV12-4 | NA | medium-sized | CASSFQGPSYEQYF | TGTGCCAGCAGTTTCCAGGGGCCGAGCTACGAGCAGTACTTC
TRBJ2-5 | TRBV12-3/TRBV12-4 | TRBD1 | many | CASSPTGAVETQYF | TGTGCCAGCAGCCCAACAGGGGCGGTGGAGACCCAGTACTTC
TRBJ2-1 | TRBV5-1 | TRBD2 | many | CASSLEAGRRNEQFF | TGCGCCAGCAGCTTGGAAGCGGGGCGGAGGAATGAGCAGTTCTTC
TRBJ2-3 | TRBV20-1 | TRBD1 | many | CSASTTDRARTDTQYF | TGCAGTGCTTCAACTACGGACAGGGCCCGCACAGATACGCAGTATTTT
TRBJ2-5 | TRBV29-1 | NA | many | CSVGQQGQETQYF | TGCAGCGTCGGTCAGCAGGGCCAAGAGACCCAGTACTTC
TRBJ1-3 | TRBV7-2 | NA | many | CASSLGQISGNTIYF | TGTGCCAGCAGCCTTGGACAGATCTCTGGAAACACCATATATTTT
TRBJ1-1 | TRBV6-5 | NA | many | CASSHRDTEAFF | TGTGCCAGCAGCCACAGGGACACTGAAGCTTTCTTT
TRBJ2-5 | TRBV13 | TRBD2 | many | CASSMGLAGVKETQYF | TGTGCCAGCAGCATGGGACTAGCGGGGGTCAAAGAGACCCAGTACTTC
TRBJ1-5 | TRBV7-8 | NA | many | CASSSSSGVRHQPQHF | TGTGCCAGCAGCTCTTCGTCGGGGGTCAGGCATCAGCCCCAGCATTTT
TRBJ1-3 | TRBV7-6 | NA | few | CASSSPWTSGNTIYF | TGTGCCAGCAGCTCGCCTTGGACATCTGGAAACACCATATATTTT
TRBJ2-1 | TRBV20-1 | NA | many | CSARGGGGPRYGNEQFF | TGCAGTGCTCGGGGAGGAGGGGGGCCCCGCTATGGGAATGAGCAGTTCTTC
TRBJ2-3 | TRBV20-1 | NA | many | CSASPGTRNTDTQYF | TGCAGTGCTAGCCCCGGGACTCGAAACACAGATACGCAGTATTTT
TRBJ2-3 | TRBV5-1 | NA | many | CASSDNADTQYF | TGCGCCAGCAGCGATAACGCAGATACGCAGTATTTT
TRBJ1-4 | TRBV5-1 | TRBD1 | many | CASSLEGDRPNEKLFF | TGCGCCAGCAGCTTGGAAGGGGACAGACCTAATGAAAAACTGTTTTTT
TRBJ1-4 | TRBV4-1 | NA | many | CASSQGRQTWEKLFF | TGCGCCAGCAGCCAGGGCCGGCAGACCTGGGAAAAACTGTTTTTT